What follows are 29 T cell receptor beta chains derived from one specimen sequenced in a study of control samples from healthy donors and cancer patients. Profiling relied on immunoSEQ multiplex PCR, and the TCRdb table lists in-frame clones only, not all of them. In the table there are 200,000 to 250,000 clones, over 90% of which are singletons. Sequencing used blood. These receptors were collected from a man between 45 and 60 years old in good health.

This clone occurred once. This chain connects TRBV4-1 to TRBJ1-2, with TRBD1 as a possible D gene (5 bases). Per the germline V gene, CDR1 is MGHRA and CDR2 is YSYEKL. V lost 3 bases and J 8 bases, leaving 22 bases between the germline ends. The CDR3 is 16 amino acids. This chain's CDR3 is CASSHQTVPTFGGYTF. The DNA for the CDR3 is TGCGCCAGCAGCCATCAGACAGTTCCAACTTTCGGCGGCTACACCTTC.

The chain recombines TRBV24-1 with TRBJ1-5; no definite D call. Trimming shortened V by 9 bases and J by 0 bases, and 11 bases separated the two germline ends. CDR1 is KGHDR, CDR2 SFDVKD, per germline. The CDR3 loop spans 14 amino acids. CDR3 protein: CATSQANSNQPQHF. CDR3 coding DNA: TGTGCCACCTCGCAGGCGAATAGCAATCAGCCCCAGCATTTT.

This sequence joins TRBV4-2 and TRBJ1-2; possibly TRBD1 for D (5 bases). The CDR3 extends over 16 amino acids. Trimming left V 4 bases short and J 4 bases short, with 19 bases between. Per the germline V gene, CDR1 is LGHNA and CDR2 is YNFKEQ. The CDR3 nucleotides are TGTGCCAGCAGCCCATTCCGAGGGGAGTTGCCCTATGGCTACACCTTC. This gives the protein CASSPFRGELPYGYTF.

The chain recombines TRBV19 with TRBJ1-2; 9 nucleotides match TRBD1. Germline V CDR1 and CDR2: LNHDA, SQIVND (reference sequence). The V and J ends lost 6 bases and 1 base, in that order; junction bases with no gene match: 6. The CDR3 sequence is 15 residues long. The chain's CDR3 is CASSLGTGLNYGYTF. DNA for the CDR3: TGTGCCAGTAGCCTAGGGACAGGGCTTAACTATGGCTACACCTTC.

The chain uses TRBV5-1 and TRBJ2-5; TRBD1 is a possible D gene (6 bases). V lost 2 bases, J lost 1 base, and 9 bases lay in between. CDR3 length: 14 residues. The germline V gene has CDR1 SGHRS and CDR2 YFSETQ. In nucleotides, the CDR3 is TGCGCCAGCAGCTTCGGACAGAGCCAAGAGACCCAGTACTTC. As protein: CASSFGQSQETQYF.

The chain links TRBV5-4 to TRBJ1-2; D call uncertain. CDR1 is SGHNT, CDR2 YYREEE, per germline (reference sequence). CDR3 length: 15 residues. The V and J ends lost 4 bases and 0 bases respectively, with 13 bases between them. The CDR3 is CASSPREQSNYGYTF. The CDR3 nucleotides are TGTGCCAGCAGCCCGAGAGAGCAGTCTAACTATGGCTACACCTTC.

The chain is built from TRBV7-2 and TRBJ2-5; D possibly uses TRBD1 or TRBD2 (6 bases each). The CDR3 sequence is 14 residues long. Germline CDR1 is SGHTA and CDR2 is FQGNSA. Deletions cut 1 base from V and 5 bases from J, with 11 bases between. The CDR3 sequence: CASSLVLGGETQYF. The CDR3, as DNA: TGTGCCAGCAGCTTAGTCCTGGGGGGCGAGACCCAGTACTTC.

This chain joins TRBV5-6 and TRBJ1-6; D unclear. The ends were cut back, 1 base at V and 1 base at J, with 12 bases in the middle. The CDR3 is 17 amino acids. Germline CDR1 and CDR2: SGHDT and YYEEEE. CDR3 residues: CASSLRDPGSYNSPLHF. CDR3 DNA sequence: TGTGCCAGCAGCTTGAGAGACCCAGGATCCTATAATTCACCCCTCCACTTT.

The chain's CDR3 is CASSFRGTDTQYF. CDR3 coding DNA: TGTGCCAGTAGTTTTAGGGGCACAGATACGCAGTATTTT. This chain joins TRBV19 and TRBJ2-3, with D unclear. The CDR3 length is 13 residues. V lost 5 bases and J lost 1, with 7 bases in between. Germline CDR1 reads LNHDA; CDR2 reads SQIVND (reference sequence).

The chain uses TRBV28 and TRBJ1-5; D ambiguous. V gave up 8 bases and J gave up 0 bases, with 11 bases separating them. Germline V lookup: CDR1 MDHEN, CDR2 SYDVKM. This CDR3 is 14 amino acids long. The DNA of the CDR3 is TGTGCCAGCGAACGGGGAGGTAGCAATCAGCCCCAGCATTTT. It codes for CASERGGSNQPQHF.

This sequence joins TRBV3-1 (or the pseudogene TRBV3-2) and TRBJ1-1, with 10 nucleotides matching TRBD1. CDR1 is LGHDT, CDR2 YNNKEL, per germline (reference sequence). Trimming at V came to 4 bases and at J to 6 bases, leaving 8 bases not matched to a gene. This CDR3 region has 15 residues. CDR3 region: CASSPAPDRGAEAFF. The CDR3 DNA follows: TGTGCCAGCAGCCCAGCGCCGGACAGGGGGGCTGAAGCTTTCTTT.

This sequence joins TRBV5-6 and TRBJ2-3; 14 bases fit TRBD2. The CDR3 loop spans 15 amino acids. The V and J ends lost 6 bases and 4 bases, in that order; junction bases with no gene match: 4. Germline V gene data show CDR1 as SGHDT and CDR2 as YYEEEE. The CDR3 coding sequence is TGTGCCAGCACCCCGACTAGCGGGGGGGCAGATACGCAGTATTTT. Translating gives CASTPTSGGADTQYF.

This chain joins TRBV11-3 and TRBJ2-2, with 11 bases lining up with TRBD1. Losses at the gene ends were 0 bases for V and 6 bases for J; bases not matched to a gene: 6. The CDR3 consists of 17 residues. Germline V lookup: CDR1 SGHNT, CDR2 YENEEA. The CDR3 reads CASSLETGTGGSGELFF. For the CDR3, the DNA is TGTGCCAGCAGCTTAGAGACCGGGACAGGGGGATCCGGGGAGCTGTTTTTT.

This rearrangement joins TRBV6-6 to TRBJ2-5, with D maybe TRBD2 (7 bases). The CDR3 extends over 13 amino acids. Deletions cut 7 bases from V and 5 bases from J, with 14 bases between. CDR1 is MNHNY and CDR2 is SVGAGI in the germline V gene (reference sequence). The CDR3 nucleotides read TGTGCCAGCACCAGGGGAGGGAGGGAGACCCAGTACTTC. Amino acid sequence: CASTRGGRETQYF.

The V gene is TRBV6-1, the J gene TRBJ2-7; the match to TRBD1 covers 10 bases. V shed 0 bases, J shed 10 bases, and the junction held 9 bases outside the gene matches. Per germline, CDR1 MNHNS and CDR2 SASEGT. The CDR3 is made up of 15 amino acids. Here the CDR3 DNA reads TGTGCCAGCAGTGAAGCCGGGGACAGGGGATATGTACAGTACGTC. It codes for CASSEAGDRGYVQYV.

The CDR3 DNA reads as TGTGCCAGCAGCGACGGGACAGGGGGGTGGCCCCAGCATTTT. Its protein product is CASSDGTGGWPQHF. The chain carries TRBV2 and TRBJ1-5; TRBD1 agrees at 11 bases. The CDR3 has 14 residues. The germline gives CDR1 SNHLY, CDR2 FYNNEI. The V segment lost 6 bases and the J segment 9 bases; nucleotides outside the gene matches: 7.

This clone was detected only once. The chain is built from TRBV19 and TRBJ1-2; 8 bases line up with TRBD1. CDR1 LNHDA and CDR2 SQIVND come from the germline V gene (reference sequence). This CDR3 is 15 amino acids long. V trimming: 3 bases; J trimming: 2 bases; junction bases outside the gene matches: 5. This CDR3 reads CASSISQGANYGYTF. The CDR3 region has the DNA TGTGCCAGTAGTATTAGTCAGGGGGCAAACTATGGCTACACCTTC.

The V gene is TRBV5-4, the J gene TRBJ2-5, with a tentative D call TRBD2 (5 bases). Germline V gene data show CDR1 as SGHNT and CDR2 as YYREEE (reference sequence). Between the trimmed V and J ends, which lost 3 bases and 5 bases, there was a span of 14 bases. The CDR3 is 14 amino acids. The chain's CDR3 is CASSSGILGETQYF. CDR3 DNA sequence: TGTGCCAGCAGCTCGGGGATATTAGGGGAGACCCAGTACTTC.

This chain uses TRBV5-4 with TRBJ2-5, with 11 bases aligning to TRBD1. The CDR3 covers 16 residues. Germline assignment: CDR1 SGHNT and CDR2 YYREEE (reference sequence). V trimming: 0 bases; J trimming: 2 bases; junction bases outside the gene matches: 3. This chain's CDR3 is CASSLGTGGPQETQYF. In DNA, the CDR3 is TGTGCCAGCAGCTTGGGGACAGGGGGCCCTCAAGAGACCCAGTACTTC.

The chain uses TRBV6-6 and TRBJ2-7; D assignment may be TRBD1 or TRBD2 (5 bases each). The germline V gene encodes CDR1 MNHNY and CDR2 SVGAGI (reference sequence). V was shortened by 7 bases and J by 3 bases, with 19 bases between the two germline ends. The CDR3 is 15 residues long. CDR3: CASITALGVGYEQYF. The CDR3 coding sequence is TGTGCCAGCATCACCGCCCTGGGGGTTGGCTACGAGCAGTACTTC.

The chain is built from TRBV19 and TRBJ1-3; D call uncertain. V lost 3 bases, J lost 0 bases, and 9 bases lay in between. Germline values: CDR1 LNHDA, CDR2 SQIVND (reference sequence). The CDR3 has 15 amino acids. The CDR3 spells CASSISLLSGNTIYF. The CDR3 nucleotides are TGTGCCAGTAGTATTTCTCTTCTCTCTGGAAACACCATATATTTT.

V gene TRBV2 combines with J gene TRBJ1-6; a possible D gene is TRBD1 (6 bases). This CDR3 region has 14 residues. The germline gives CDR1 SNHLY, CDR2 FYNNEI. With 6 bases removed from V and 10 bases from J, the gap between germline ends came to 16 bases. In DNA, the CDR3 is TGTGCCAGCAGCCAGAGCGACAGGTTCTCACCCCTCCACTTT. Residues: CASSQSDRFSPLHF. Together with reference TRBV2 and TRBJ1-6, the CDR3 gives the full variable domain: EPEVTQTPSHQVTQMGQEVILRCVPISNHLYFYWYRQILGQKVEFLVSFYNNEISEKSEIFDDQFSVERPDGSNFTLKIRSTKLEDSAMYFCASSQSDRFSPLHFGNGTRLTVT.

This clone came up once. The CDR3 DNA reads TGTGCCAGCAGCTTGATGGGATCGGAGACCCAGTACTTC. It translates to CASSLMGSETQYF. This chain joins TRBV5-4 and TRBJ2-5; D is unresolved. V lost 1 base to trimming and J lost 5 bases, with 9 bases between them. The CDR3 runs to 13 residues. The germline V gene encodes CDR1 SGHNT and CDR2 YYREEE (reference sequence). Variable domain in full (rest from reference TRBV5-4 and TRBJ2-5): ETGVTQSPTHLIKTRGQQVTLRCSSQSGHNTVSWYQQALGQGPQFIFQYYREEENGRGNFPPRFSGLQFPNYSSELNVNALELDDSALYLCASSLMGSETQYFGPGTRLLVL.

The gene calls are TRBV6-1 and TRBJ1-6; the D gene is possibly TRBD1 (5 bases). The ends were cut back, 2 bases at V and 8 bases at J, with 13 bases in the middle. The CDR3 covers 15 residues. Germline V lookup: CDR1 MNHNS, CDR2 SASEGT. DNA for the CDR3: TGTGCCAGCAGTGAATTGGGGCCGGTAGATTCACCCCTCCACTTT. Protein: CASSELGPVDSPLHF.

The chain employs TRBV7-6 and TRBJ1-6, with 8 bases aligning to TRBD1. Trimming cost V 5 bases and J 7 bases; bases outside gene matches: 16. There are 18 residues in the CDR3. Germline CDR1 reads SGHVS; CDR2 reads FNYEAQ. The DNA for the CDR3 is TGTGCCAGCAGCGCCCGACAGGGGAATACGGTCGGGAATTCACCCCTCCACTTT. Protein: CASSARQGNTVGNSPLHF. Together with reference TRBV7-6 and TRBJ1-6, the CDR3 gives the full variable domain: GAGVSQSPRYKVTKRGQDVALRCDPISGHVSLYWYRQALGQGPEFLTYFNYEAQQDKSGLPNDRFSAERPEGSISTLTIQRTEQRDSAMYRCASSARQGNTVGNSPLHFGNGTRLTVT.

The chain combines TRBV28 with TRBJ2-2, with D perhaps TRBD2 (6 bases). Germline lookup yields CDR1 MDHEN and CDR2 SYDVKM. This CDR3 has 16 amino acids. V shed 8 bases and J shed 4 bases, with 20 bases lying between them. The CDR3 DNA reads TGTGCCAGCGGCTCCCCTAGGTCGGGGGTCACCGGGGAGCTGTTTTTT. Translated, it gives CASGSPRSGVTGELFF.

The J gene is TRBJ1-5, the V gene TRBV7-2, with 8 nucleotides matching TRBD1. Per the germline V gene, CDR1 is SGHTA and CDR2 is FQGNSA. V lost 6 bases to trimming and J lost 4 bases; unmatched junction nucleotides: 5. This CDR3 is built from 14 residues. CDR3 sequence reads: CASRVGTGNQPQHF. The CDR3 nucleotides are TGTGCCAGCAGGGTTGGGACAGGTAATCAGCCCCAGCATTTT.

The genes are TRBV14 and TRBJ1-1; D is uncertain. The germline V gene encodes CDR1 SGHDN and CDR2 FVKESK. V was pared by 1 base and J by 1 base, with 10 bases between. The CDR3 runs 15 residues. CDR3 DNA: TGTGCCAGCAGCCAAGCTGGGAAGGGGAACACTGAAGCTTTCTTT. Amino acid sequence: CASSQAGKGNTEAFF.

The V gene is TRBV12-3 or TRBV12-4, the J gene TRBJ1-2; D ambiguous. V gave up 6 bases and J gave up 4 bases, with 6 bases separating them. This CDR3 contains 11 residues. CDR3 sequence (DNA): TGTGCCAGCAGCTCAGTCTATGGCTACACCTTC. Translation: CASSSVYGYTF.